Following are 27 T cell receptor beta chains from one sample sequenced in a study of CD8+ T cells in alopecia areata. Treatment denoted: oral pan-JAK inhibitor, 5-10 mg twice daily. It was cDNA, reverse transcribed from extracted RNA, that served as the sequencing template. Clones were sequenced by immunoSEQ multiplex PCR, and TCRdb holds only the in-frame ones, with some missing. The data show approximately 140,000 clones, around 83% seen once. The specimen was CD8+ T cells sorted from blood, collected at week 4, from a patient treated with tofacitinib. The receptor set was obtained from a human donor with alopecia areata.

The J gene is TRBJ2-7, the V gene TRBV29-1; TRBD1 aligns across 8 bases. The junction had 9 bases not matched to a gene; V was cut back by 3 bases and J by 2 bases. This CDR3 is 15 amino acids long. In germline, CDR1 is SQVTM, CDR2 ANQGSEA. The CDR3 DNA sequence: TGCAGCGTTGACCATGGGGGGACAGGAACCTACGAGCAGTACTTC. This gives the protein CSVDHGGTGTYEQYF.

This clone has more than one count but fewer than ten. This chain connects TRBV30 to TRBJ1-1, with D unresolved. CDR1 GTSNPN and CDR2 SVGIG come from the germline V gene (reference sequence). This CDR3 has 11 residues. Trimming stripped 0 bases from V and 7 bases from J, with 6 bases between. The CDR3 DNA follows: TGTGCCTGGAGTGTAGGCCATGAAGCTTTCTTT. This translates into CAWSVGHEAFF.

CDR3 DNA: TGTGCCAGCAGTTTGAATGGGGCCTCTGGGGCCAACGTCCTGACTTTC. It encodes CASSLNGASGANVLTF. The chain uses TRBV27 and TRBJ2-6, with D possibly TRBD1 on 5 matching bases. This CDR3 region has 16 residues. V lost 3 bases and J lost 0, with 9 bases in between. Germline CDR1 and CDR2: MNHEY and SMNVEV (reference sequence).

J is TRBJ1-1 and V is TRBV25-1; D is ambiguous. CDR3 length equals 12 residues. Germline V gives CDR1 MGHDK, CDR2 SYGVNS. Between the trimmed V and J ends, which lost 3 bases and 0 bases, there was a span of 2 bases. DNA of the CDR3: TGTGCCAGCAGTGAGTTGAACACTGAAGCTTTCTTT. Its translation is CASSELNTEAFF.

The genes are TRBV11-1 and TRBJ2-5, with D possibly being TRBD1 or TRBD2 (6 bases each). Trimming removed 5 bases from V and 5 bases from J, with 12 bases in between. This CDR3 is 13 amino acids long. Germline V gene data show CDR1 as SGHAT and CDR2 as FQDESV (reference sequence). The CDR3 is CASSETGAETQYF. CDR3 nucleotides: TGTGCCAGCAGCGAAACGGGGGCTGAGACCCAGTACTTC.

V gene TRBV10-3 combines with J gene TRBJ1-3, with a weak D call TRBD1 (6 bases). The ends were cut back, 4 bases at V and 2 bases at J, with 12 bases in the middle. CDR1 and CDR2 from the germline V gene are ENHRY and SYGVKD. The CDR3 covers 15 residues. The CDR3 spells CAISVTGLTGNTIYF. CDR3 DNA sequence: TGTGCCATCAGTGTAACAGGGTTGACTGGAAACACCATATATTTT.

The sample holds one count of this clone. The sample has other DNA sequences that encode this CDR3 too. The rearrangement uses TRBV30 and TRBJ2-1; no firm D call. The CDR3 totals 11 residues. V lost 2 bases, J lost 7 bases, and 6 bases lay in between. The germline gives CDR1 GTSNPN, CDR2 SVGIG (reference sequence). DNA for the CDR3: TGTGCCTGGAGTCAAGGGAATGAGCAGTTCTTC. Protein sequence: CAWSQGNEQFF.

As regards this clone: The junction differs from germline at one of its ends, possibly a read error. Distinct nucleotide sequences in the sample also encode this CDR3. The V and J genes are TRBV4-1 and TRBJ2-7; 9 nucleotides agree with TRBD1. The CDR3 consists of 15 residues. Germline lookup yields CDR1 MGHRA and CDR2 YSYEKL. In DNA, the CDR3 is TGCGCCAGCAGCCAATATGGACAGGGGTACTACGAGCAATACTTC. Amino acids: CASSQYGQGYYEQYF.

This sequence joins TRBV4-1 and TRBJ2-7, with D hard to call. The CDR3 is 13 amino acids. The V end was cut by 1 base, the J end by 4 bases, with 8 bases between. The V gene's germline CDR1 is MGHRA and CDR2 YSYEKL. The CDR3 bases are TGCGCCAGCAGCCAAGTGAGCGATTACGAGCAGTACTTC. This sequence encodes CASSQVSDYEQYF.

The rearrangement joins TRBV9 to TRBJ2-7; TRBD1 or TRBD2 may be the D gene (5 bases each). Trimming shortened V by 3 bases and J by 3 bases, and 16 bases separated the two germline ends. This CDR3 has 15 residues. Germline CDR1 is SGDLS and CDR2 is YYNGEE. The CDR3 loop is CASSDRDQTIYEQYF. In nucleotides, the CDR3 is TGTGCCAGCAGCGACCGGGACCAAACCATCTACGAGCAGTACTTC.

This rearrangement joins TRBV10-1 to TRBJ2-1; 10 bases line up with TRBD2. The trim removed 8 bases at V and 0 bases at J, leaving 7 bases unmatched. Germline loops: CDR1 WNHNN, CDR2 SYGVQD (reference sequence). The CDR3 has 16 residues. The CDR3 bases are TGCGCCAGCGACGGACTAGCGGCCAGCTCCTACAATGAGCAGTTCTTC. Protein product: CASDGLAASSYNEQFF.

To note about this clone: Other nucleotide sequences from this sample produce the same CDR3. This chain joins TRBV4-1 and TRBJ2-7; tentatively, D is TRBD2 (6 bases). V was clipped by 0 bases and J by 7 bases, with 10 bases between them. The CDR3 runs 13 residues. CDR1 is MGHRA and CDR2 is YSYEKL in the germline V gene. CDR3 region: CASSQEGGWEQYF. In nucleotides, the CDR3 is TGCGCCAGCAGCCAAGAGGGGGGTTGGGAGCAGTACTTC.

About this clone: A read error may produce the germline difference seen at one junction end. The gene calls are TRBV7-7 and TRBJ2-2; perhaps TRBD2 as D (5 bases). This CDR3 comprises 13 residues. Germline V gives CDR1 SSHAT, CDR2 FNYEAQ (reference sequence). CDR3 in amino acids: CASRGSSGGELFF. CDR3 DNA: TGTGCTAGCAGAGGCTCTTCGGGAGGGGAGCTGTTTTTT.

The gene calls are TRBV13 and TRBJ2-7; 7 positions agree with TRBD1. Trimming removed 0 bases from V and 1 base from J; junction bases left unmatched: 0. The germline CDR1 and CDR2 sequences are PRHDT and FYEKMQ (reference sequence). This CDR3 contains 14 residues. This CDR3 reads CASSLGDRSYEQYF. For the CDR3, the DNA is TGTGCCAGCAGCTTAGGGGACAGGTCCTACGAGCAGTACTTC.

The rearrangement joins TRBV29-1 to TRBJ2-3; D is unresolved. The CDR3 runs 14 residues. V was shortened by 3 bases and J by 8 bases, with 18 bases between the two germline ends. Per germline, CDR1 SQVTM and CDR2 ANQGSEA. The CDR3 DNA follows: TGCAGCGTTGAGGGATCCTACGTGGCTCCTACGCAGTATTTT. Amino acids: CSVEGSYVAPTQYF.

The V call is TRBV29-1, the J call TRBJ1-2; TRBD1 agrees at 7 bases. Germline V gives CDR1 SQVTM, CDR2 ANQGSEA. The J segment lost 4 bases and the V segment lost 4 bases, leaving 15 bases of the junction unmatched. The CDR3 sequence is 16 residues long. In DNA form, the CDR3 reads TGCAGCGTTGTGGAAGGGGGCTCCCCGTCTGGCTATGGCTACACCTTC. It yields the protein CSVVEGGSPSGYGYTF.

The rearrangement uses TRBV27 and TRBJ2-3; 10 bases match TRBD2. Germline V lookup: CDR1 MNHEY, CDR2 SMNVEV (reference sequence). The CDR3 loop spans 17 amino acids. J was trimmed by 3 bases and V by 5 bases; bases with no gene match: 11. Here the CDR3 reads CASSPEPSGGGTDTQYF. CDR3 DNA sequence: TGTGCCAGCAGTCCGGAGCCTAGCGGGGGTGGAACAGATACGCAGTATTTT.

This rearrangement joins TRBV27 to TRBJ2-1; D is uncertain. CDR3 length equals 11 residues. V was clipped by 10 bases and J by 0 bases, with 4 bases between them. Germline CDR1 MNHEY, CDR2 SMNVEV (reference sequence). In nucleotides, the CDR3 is TGTGCCACTCGCTCCTACAATGAGCAGTTCTTC. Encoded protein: CATRSYNEQFF.

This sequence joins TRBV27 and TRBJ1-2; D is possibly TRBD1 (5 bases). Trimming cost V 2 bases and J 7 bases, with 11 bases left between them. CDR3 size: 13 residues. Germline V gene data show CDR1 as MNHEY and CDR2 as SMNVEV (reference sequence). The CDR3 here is CASSLGGSRGYTF. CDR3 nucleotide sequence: TGTGCCAGCAGTTTAGGGGGGTCTCGTGGCTACACCTTC.

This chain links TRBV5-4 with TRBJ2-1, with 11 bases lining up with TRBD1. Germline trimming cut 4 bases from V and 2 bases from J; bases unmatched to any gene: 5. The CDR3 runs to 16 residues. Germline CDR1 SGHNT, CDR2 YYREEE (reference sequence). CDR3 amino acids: CASSVPGQGAYNEQFF. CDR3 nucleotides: TGTGCCAGCAGCGTTCCGGGACAGGGGGCCTACAATGAGCAGTTCTTC.

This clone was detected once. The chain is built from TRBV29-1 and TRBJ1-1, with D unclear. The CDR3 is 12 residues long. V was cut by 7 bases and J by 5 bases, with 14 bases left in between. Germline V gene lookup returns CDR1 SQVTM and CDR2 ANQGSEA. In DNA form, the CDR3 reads TGCAGCGCCGGAAGGGTAGGGACTGAAGCTTTCTTT. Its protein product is CSAGRVGTEAFF.

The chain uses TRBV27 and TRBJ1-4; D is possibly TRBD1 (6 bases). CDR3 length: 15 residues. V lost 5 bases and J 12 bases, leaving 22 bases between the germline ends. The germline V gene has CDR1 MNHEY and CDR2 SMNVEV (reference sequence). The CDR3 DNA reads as TGTGCCAGCAGTCCCACAGGGACGCCGGGGTCGCAACTGTTTTTT. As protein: CASSPTGTPGSQLFF.

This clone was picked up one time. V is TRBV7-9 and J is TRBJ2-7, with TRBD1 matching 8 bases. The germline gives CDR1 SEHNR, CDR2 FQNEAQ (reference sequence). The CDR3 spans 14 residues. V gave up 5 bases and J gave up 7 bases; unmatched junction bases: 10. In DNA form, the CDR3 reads TGTGCCAGCAGCCCGCAGGGGGCTGAGGGGGAGCAGTACTTC. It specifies CASSPQGAEGEQYF.

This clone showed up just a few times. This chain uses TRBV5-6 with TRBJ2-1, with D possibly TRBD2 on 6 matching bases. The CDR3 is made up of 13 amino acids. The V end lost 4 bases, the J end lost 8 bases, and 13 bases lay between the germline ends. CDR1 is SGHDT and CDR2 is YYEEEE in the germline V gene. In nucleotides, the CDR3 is TGTGCCAGCAGCACCAGGGACTTTCATGAGCAGTTCTTC. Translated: CASSTRDFHEQFF.

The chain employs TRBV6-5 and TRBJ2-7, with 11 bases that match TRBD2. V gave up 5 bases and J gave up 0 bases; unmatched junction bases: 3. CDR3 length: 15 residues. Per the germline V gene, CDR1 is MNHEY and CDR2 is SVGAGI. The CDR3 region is CASSQGTSGSYEQYF. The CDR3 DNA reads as TGTGCCAGCAGTCAAGGGACTAGCGGCTCCTACGAGCAGTACTTC.

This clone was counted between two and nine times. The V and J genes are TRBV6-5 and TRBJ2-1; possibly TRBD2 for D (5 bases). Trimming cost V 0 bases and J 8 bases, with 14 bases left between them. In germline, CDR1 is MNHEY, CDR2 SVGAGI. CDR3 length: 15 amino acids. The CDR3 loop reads CASSYSLGEVHEQFF. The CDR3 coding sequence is TGTGCCAGCAGTTACTCGTTGGGAGAAGTCCATGAGCAGTTCTTC.

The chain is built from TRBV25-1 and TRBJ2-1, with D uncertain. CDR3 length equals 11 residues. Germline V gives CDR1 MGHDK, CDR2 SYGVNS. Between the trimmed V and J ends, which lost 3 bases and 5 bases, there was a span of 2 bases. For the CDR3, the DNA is TGTGCCAGCAGTGATCACAATGAGCAGTTCTTC. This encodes CASSDHNEQFF.